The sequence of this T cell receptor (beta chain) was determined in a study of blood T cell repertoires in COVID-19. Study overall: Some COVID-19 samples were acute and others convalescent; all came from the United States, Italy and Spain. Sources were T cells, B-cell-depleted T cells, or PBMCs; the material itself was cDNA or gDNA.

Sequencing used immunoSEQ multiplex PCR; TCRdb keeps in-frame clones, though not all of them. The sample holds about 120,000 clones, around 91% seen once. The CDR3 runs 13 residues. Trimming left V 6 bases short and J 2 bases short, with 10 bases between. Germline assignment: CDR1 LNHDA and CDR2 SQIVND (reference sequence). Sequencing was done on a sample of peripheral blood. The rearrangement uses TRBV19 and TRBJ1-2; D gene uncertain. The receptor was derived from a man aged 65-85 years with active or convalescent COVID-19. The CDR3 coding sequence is TGTGCCAGTAGGCCAGCGGGGAACTATGGCTACACCTTC. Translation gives CASRPAGNYGYTF. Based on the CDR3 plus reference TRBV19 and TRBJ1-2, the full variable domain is DGGITQSPKYLFRKEGQNVTLSCEQNLNHDAMYWYRQDPGQGLRLIYYSQIVNDFQKGDIAEGYSVSREKKESFPLTVTSAQKNPTAFYLCASRPAGNYGYTFGSGTRLTVV.